These T cell receptor beta chains were read from a single sample in a study of shared clonotypes between healthy human individuals. Libraries were prepared by immunoSEQ multiplex PCR; TCRdb keeps only in-frame clonotypes and omits some of them. The table shows roughly 1,800,000 clones, with about 95% occurring only once. Sequenced material: naive CD8+ T cells sorted from blood. The receptors were sampled from a man between 18 and 29 years old in good health. Both conserved end residues are part of each CDR3. The order of the fields is J gene, clone size, D gene, V gene, CDR3 protein, CDR3 DNA. D genes are given only for firm matches. For some rows the clone size is stated as once, few or many, or as a class when expanded; others skip it.

J gene: TRBJ1-2
clone size: .
D gene: .
V gene: TRBV4-3
CDR3 protein: CASSQAPPWGTNYGYTF
CDR3 DNA: TGCGCCAGCAGCCAAGCACCCCCATGGGGGACTAACTATGGCTACACCTTC

J gene: TRBJ2-1
clone size: .
D gene: .
V gene: TRBV6-5
CDR3 protein: CASSHGGVGNEQFF
CDR3 DNA: TGTGCCAGCAGTCACGGAGGGGTCGGGAATGAGCAGTTCTTC

J gene: TRBJ2-7
clone size: .
D gene: .
V gene: TRBV2
CDR3 protein: CASIPRGVYEQYF
CDR3 DNA: TGTGCCAGCATCCCGAGGGGGGTTTACGAGCAGTACTTC

J gene: TRBJ2-7
clone size: once
D gene: .
V gene: TRBV5-8
CDR3 protein: CASSFSEENEQYF
CDR3 DNA: TGTGCCAGCAGCTTTAGCGAGGAAAACGAGCAGTACTTC

J gene: TRBJ2-7
clone size: .
D gene: TRBD2
V gene: TRBV4-1
CDR3 protein: CASSQENLTRGAYEQYF
CDR3 DNA: TGCGCCAGCAGCCAAGAAAATTTAACACGGGGGGCCTACGAGCAGTACTTC

J gene: TRBJ1-4
clone size: .
D gene: TRBD1
V gene: TRBV15
CDR3 protein: CATSRLIQGAGEKLFF
CDR3 DNA: TGTGCCACCAGCAGACTAATACAGGGGGCGGGGGAAAAACTGTTTTTT

J gene: TRBJ2-3
clone size: .
D gene: TRBD2
V gene: TRBV2
CDR3 protein: CASSETSGGGTDTQYF
CDR3 DNA: TGTGCCAGCAGTGAGACTAGCGGGGGCGGCACAGATACGCAGTATTTT

J gene: TRBJ2-7
clone size: .
D gene: .
V gene: TRBV13
CDR3 protein: CASSGGAYEQYF
CDR3 DNA: TGTGCCAGCAGCGGCGGGGCTTACGAGCAGTACTTC

J gene: TRBJ2-1
clone size: .
D gene: .
V gene: TRBV7-8
CDR3 protein: CASSPHRSGRSYNEQFF
CDR3 DNA: TGTGCCAGCAGCCCACATCGTTCCGGCCGCTCCTACAATGAGCAGTTCTTC

J gene: TRBJ2-2
clone size: .
D gene: .
V gene: TRBV6-1
CDR3 protein: CASSEEGPTTGELFF
CDR3 DNA: TGTGCCAGCAGTGAAGAAGGACCCACCACCGGGGAGCTGTTTTTT

J gene: TRBJ1-1
clone size: few
D gene: TRBD1
V gene: TRBV5-6
CDR3 protein: CASSTGQGNTEAFF
CDR3 DNA: TGTGCCAGCAGCACCGGACAGGGTAACACTGAAGCTTTCTTT

J gene: TRBJ2-1
clone size: .
D gene: TRBD1
V gene: TRBV6-5
CDR3 protein: CASSLTGDGGNEQFF
CDR3 DNA: TGTGCCAGCAGTTTGACAGGGGATGGCGGCAATGAGCAGTTCTTC

J gene: TRBJ2-1
clone size: .
D gene: TRBD2
V gene: TRBV10-2
CDR3 protein: CASSEVSGSRFF
CDR3 DNA: TGCGCCAGCAGTGAAGTAAGCGGGAGTAGGTTCTTC

J gene: TRBJ2-3
clone size: .
D gene: TRBD1
V gene: TRBV28
CDR3 protein: CASSSERSLGQNPDTQYF
CDR3 DNA: TGTGCCAGCAGCTCCGAAAGGTCTTTGGGACAGAATCCAGATACGCAGTATTTT

J gene: TRBJ1-5
clone size: .
D gene: TRBD1
V gene: TRBV6-6
CDR3 protein: CASSYETGGRQPQHF
CDR3 DNA: TGTGCCAGCAGTTACGAGACAGGGGGACGGCAGCCCCAGCATTTT

J gene: TRBJ2-3
clone size: .
D gene: TRBD2
V gene: TRBV27
CDR3 protein: CASSPLAGVGTDTQYF
CDR3 DNA: TGTGCCAGCAGTCCCCTAGCGGGAGTGGGGACAGATACGCAGTATTTT

J gene: TRBJ2-7
clone size: .
D gene: TRBD1
V gene: TRBV4-3
CDR3 protein: CASSQATGSWYEQYF
CDR3 DNA: TGCGCCAGCAGCCAAGCGACAGGGTCTTGGTACGAGCAGTACTTC

J gene: TRBJ2-7
clone size: .
D gene: TRBD2
V gene: TRBV15
CDR3 protein: CATSRDRKSGLKRGGLDEQYF
CDR3 DNA: TGTGCCACCAGCAGAGATCGGAAATCGGGATTAAAGCGGGGGGGCCTCGACGAGCAGTACTTC

J gene: TRBJ2-7
clone size: .
D gene: .
V gene: TRBV7-9
CDR3 protein: CASSLTEYEQYF
CDR3 DNA: TGTGCCAGCAGCTTAACTGAGTACGAGCAGTACTTC

J gene: TRBJ2-7
clone size: once
D gene: .
V gene: TRBV7-9
CDR3 protein: CASSPLYGSSYEQYF
CDR3 DNA: TGTGCCAGCAGTCCCCTTTATGGGAGCTCCTACGAGCAGTACTTC

J gene: TRBJ1-6
clone size: .
D gene: .
V gene: TRBV6-1
CDR3 protein: CASSGSGPNSPLHF
CDR3 DNA: TGTGCCAGCAGTGGGTCAGGGCCGAATTCACCCCTCCACTTT

J gene: TRBJ1-4
clone size: .
D gene: TRBD1
V gene: TRBV2
CDR3 protein: CATMTGSNEKLFF
CDR3 DNA: TGTGCCACCATGACAGGGTCTAATGAAAAACTGTTTTTT

J gene: TRBJ2-1
clone size: .
D gene: .
V gene: TRBV15
CDR3 protein: CATSPLLENEQFF
CDR3 DNA: TGTGCCACCAGCCCCCTATTGGAGAATGAGCAGTTCTTC

J gene: TRBJ2-7
clone size: .
D gene: TRBD2
V gene: TRBV27
CDR3 protein: CASSSLFLFGTISHEQYF
CDR3 DNA: TGTGCCAGCAGTTCGCTTTTTCTTTTCGGGACTATATCCCACGAGCAGTACTTC

J gene: TRBJ2-2
clone size: .
D gene: TRBD1
V gene: TRBV4-3
CDR3 protein: CASRNDFGTENTGELFF
CDR3 DNA: TGCGCCAGCAGAAACGATTTCGGGACAGAGAACACCGGGGAGCTGTTTTTT

J gene: TRBJ2-7
clone size: .
D gene: TRBD2
V gene: TRBV19
CDR3 protein: CASSIAPAGGYEQYF
CDR3 DNA: TGTGCCAGTAGTATAGCTCCCGCGGGAGGATACGAGCAGTACTTC

J gene: TRBJ1-2
clone size: few
D gene: .
V gene: TRBV6-5
CDR3 protein: CASSYSWQEDGYTF
CDR3 DNA: TGTGCCAGCAGTTACTCGTGGCAGGAGGATGGCTACACCTTC

J gene: TRBJ1-4
clone size: .
D gene: .
V gene: TRBV4-1
CDR3 protein: CASSQGVQGLSEKLFF
CDR3 DNA: TGCGCCAGCAGCCAAGGTGTACAGGGATTAAGTGAAAAACTGTTTTTT

J gene: TRBJ2-3
clone size: .
D gene: .
V gene: TRBV10-1
CDR3 protein: CASSEVPSGTDTQYF
CDR3 DNA: TGCGCCAGCAGTGAAGTCCCTAGCGGCACAGATACGCAGTATTTT

J gene: TRBJ1-2
clone size: .
D gene: .
V gene: TRBV6-5
CDR3 protein: CASSYRTGPYGYTF
CDR3 DNA: TGTGCCAGCAGTTACCGTACAGGTCCCTATGGCTACACCTTC

J gene: TRBJ1-2
clone size: .
D gene: .
V gene: TRBV19
CDR3 protein: CASSIPGQMNYGYTF
CDR3 DNA: TGTGCCAGTAGTATTCCCGGACAGATGAACTATGGCTACACCTTC

J gene: TRBJ2-2
clone size: .
D gene: TRBD1
V gene: TRBV4-1
CDR3 protein: CASSQDDRDGELFF
CDR3 DNA: TGCGCCAGCAGCCAAGATGACAGGGACGGGGAGCTGTTTTTT

J gene: TRBJ2-7
clone size: .
D gene: TRBD1
V gene: TRBV18
CDR3 protein: CASSPVGQGAYEQYF
CDR3 DNA: TGTGCCAGCTCACCAGTCGGACAGGGGGCCTACGAGCAGTACTTC

J gene: TRBJ2-1
clone size: .
D gene: .
V gene: TRBV30
CDR3 protein: CAWRPANYEQFF
CDR3 DNA: TGTGCCTGGAGGCCAGCGAATTATGAGCAGTTCTTC

J gene: TRBJ2-1
clone size: .
D gene: TRBD2
V gene: TRBV5-1
CDR3 protein: CASSLDSLGTRDEQFF
CDR3 DNA: TGCGCCAGCAGCTTGGATAGTTTAGGGACTAGAGATGAGCAGTTCTTC